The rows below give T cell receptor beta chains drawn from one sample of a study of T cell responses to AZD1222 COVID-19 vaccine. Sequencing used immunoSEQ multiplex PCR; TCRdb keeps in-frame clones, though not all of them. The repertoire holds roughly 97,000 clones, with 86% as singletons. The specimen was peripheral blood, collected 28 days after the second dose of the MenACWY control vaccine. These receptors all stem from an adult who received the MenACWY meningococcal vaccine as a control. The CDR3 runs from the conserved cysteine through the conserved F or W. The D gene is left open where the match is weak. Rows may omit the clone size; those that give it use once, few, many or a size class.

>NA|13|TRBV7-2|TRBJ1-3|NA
CASSLAQGNTIYF
TGTGCCAGCAGCTTAGCCCAGGGGAACACCATATATTTT
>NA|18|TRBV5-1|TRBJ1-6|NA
CASSLEEIQGITRSPLHF
TGCGCCAGCAGCTTGGAGGAGATACAGGGAATTACTCGTTCACCCCTCCACTTT
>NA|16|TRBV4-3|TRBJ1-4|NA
CASSRYLQGDNEKLFF
TGCGCCAGCAGCCGCTACCTTCAGGGTGACAACGAAAAACTGTTTTTT
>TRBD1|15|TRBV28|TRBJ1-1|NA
CASTLRGQGNTEAFF
TGTGCCAGCACCCTAAGGGGACAGGGAAACACTGAAGCTTTCTTT
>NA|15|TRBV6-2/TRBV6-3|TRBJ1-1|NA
CASSALGSLNTEAFF
TGTGCCAGCAGTGCTTTAGGAAGCTTGAACACTGAAGCTTTCTTT
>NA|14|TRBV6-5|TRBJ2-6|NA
CATYGASGANVLTF
TGTGCCACGTATGGTGCCTCTGGGGCCAACGTCCTGACTTTC
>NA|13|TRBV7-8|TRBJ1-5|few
CASKVRFNQPQHF
TGTGCCAGCAAAGTCCGTTTCAATCAGCCCCAGCATTTT
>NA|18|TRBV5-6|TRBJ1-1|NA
CASSLGDSLIGGNTEAFF
TGTGCCAGCAGCCTCGGAGATTCCCTTATCGGCGGGAACACTGAAGCTTTCTTT
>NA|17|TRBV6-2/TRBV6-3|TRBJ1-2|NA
CASSLTGLPSLNYGYTF
TGTGCCAGCAGCCTGACAGGCCTGCCCTCCCTTAACTATGGCTACACCTTC
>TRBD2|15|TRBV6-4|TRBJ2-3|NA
CASSFKAGGTDTQYF
TGTGCCAGCAGTTTCAAAGCGGGGGGCACAGATACGCAGTATTTT
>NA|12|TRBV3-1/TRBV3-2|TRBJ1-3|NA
CASSQGPNTIYF
TGTGCCAGCAGCCAAGGGCCAAACACCATATATTTT
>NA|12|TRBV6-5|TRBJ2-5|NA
CASSSREETQYF
TGTGCCAGCAGTAGCAGGGAAGAGACCCAGTACTTC
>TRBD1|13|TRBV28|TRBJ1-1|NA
CASREGAGTEAFF
TGTGCCAGCAGGGAGGGGGCGGGGACTGAAGCTTTCTTT
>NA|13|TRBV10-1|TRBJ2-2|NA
CASSVENTGELFF
TGCGCCAGCAGTGTTGAGAACACCGGGGAGCTGTTTTTT
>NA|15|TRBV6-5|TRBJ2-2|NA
CASSYGHPNTGELFF
TGTGCCAGCAGTTATGGACACCCGAACACCGGGGAGCTGTTTTTT
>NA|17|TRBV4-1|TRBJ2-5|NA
CASSQEGAGGVQETQYF
TGCGCCAGCAGCCAAGAGGGGGCAGGGGGGGTCCAAGAGACCCAGTACTTC
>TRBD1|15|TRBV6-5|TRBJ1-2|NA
CASSYTGGQGEGYTF
TGTGCCAGCAGTTATACGGGTGGACAGGGTGAAGGCTACACCTTC
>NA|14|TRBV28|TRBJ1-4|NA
CASSFSTLNEKLFF
TGTGCCAGCAGTTTTTCGACATTGAATGAAAAACTGTTTTTT
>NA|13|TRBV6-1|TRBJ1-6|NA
CASSEGPNSPLHF
TGTGCCAGCAGTGAAGGTCCCAATTCACCCCTCCACTTT
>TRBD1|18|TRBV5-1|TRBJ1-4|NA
CASSPTGQGALANEKLFF
TGCGCCAGCAGCCCCACGGGACAGGGGGCGCTTGCTAATGAAAAACTGTTTTTT
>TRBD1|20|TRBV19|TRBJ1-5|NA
CASSIVQLGVTGVSDQPQHF
TGTGCCAGTAGTATAGTCCAGCTGGGGGTGACAGGGGTCAGTGATCAGCCCCAGCATTTT
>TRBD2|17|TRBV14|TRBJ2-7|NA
CASSQGLAGFVSYEQYF
TGTGCCAGCAGCCAAGGTTTAGCGGGGTTCGTCTCCTACGAGCAGTACTTC
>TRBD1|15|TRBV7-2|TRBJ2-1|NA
CASSLAGQSYNEQFF
TGTGCCAGCAGCTTAGCGGGACAGTCCTACAATGAGCAGTTCTTC
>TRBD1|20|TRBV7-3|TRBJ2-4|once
CASSPPLPGQVYLVKNIQYF
TGTGCCAGCAGCCCCCCTCTTCCGGGACAGGTCTACCTCGTCAAAAACATTCAGTACTTC
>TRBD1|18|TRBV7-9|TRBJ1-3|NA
CASSSRDRALISGNTIYF
TGTGCCAGCAGCTCCCGGGACAGGGCTCTTATCTCTGGAAACACCATATATTTT
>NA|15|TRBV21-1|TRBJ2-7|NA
CASSPGGSPPREQYF
TGTGCCAGCAGCCCTGGCGGATCCCCCCCTCGGGAGCAGTACTTC
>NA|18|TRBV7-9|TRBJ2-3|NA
CASSLRSFRETNTDTQYF
TGTGCCAGCAGCTTGAGGTCCTTTCGGGAAACAAACACAGATACGCAGTATTTT
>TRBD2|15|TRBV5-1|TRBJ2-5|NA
CASTKGSLAGETQYF
TGCGCCAGCACCAAGGGATCTCTAGCGGGTGAGACCCAGTACTTC
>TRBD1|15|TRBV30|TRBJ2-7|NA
CAWSPPGTGGGEQYF
TGTGCCTGGAGTCCACCTGGGACAGGGGGGGGCGAGCAGTACTTC
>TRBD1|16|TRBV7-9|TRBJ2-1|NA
CASSLGLGQGNHEQFF
TGTGCCAGCAGCTTAGGGCTGGGACAGGGGAATCATGAGCAGTTCTTC
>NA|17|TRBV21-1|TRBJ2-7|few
CASSKQGYGIDLNEQYF
TGTGCCAGCAGCAAGCAAGGGTATGGGATTGACCTGAACGAGCAGTACTTC
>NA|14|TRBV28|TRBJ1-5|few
CASSAPGGWQPQHF
TGTGCCAGCAGTGCCCCGGGGGGGTGGCAGCCCCAGCATTTT
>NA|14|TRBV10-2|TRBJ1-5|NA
CASSTGTINQPQHF
TGCGCCAGCTCGACCGGGACCATCAATCAGCCCCAGCATTTT
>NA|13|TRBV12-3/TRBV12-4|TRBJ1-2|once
CASSMQGHYGYTF
TGTGCCAGCAGTATGCAGGGGCACTATGGCTACACCTTC
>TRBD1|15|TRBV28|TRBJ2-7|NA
CASRSFRDRDHEQYF
TGTGCCAGCAGGTCCTTCCGGGACAGGGACCACGAGCAGTACTTC
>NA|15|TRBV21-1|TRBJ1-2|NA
CASSGELPANYGYTF
TGTGCCAGCTCAGGAGAGTTACCAGCTAACTATGGCTACACCTTC
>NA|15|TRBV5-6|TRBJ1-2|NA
CASSLIGTQWYGYTF
TGTGCCAGCAGCTTGATCGGCACCCAATGGTATGGCTACACCTTC
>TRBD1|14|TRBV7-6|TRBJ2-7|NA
CASSPGTGDYEQYF
TGTGCCAGCAGCCCCGGGACAGGGGACTACGAGCAGTACTTC
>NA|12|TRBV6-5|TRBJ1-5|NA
CASSTSDQPQHF
TGTGCCAGCAGCACGAGCGATCAGCCCCAGCATTTT
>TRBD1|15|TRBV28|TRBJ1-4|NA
CASSPTGTAGEKLFF
TGTGCCAGCAGCCCGACAGGGACCGCCGGTGAAAAACTGTTTTTT
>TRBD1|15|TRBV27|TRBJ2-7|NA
CASSSPGQGAYEQYF
TGTGCCAGCAGTTCTCCGGGACAGGGGGCTTACGAGCAGTACTTC
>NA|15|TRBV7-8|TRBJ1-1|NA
CASSLITLGSTEAFF
TGTGCCAGCAGCTTAATCACGCTTGGATCCACTGAAGCTTTCTTT
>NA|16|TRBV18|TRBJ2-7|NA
CASSPSTEGAGYEQYF
TGTGCCAGCTCACCCTCCACGGAGGGGGCAGGGTACGAGCAGTACTTC
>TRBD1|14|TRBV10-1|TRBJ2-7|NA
CASSGRTGYYEQYF
TGCGCCAGCAGCGGTAGGACAGGGTACTACGAGCAGTACTTC
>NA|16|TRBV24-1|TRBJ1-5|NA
CATSDSTEYSNQPQHF
TGTGCCACCAGTGATTCGACAGAGTATAGCAATCAGCCCCAGCATTTT
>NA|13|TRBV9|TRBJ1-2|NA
CASSASGENGYTF
TGTGCCAGCAGCGCCTCAGGGGAAAATGGCTACACCTTC
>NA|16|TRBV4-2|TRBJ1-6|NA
CASSQSPGASSSPLHF
TGTGCCAGCAGCCAAAGTCCAGGGGCTAGTAGTTCACCCCTCCACTTT
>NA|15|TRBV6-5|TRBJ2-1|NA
CASSRDTGWISEQFF
TGTGCCAGCAGCAGGGACACCGGCTGGATCAGTGAGCAGTTCTTC
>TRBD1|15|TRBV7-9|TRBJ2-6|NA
CASSLDRVSPNVLTF
TGTGCCAGCAGCTTGGACAGGGTATCTCCCAACGTCCTGACTTTC
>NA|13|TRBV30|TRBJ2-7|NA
CAWRQGRVYEQYF
TGTGCCTGGAGGCAGGGAAGGGTCTACGAGCAGTACTTC
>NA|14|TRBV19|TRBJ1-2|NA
CASSSRDHPRGYTF
TGTGCCAGTAGCTCCCGGGACCACCCACGTGGCTACACCTTC
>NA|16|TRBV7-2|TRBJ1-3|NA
CASSSHQGSSGNTIYF
TGTGCCAGCAGCTCCCACCAGGGCAGCTCTGGAAACACCATATATTTT
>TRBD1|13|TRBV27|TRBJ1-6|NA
CASKGGGGSPLHF
TGTGCCAGCAAGGGAGGGGGCGGCTCACCCCTCCACTTT
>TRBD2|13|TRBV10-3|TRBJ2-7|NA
CAISSGGTYEQYF
TGTGCCATCAGTTCGGGGGGTACCTACGAGCAGTACTTC
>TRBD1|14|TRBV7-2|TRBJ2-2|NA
CASTLSGGTGELFF
TGTGCCAGCACCCTGTCAGGGGGCACCGGGGAGCTGTTTTTT